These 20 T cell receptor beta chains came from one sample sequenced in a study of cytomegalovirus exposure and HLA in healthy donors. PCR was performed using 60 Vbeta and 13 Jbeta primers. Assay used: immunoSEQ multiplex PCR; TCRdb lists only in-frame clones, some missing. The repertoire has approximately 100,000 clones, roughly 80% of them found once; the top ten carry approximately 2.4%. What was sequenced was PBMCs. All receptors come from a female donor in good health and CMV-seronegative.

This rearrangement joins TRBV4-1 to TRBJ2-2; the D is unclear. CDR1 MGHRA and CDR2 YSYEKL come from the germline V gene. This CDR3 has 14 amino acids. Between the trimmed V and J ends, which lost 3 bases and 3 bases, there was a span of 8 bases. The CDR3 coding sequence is TGCGCCAGCAGCCATATAAGAGACACCGGGGAGCTGTTTTTT. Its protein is CASSHIRDTGELFF.

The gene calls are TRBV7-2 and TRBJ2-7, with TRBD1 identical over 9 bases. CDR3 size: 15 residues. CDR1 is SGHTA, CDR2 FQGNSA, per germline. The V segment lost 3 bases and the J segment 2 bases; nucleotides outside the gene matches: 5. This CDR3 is CASSFGQGPTYEQYF. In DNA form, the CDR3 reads TGTGCCAGCAGCTTCGGACAGGGGCCCACCTACGAGCAGTACTTC.

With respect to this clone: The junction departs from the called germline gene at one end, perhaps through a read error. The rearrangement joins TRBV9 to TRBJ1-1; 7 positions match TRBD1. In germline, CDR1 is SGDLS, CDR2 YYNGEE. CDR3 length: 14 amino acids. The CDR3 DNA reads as TGTGTCAGCAGCACCGACAGGGCTAACACTGAAGCTTTCTTT. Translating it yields CVSSTDRANTEAFF.

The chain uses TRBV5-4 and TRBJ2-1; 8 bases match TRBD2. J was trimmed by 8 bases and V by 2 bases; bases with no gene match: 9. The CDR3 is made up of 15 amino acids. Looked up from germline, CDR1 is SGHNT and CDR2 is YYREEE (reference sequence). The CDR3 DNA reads TGTGCCAGCAGCTTAAGCGGCGGGGGGAGGGATGAGCAGTTCTTC. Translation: CASSLSGGGRDEQFF.

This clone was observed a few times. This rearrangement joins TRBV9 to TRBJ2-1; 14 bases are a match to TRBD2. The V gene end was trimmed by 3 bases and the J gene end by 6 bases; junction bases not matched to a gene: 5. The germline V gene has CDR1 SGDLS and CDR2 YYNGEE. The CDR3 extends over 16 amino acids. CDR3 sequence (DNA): TGTGCCAGCAGCGATGGACTAGCGGGGGGCCTCAATGAGCAGTTCTTC. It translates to CASSDGLAGGLNEQFF.

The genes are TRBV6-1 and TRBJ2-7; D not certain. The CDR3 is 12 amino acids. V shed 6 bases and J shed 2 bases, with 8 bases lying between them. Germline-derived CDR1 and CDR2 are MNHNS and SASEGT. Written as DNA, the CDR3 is TGTGCCAGCAGCCTGACAACCTACGAGCAGTACTTC. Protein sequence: CASSLTTYEQYF.

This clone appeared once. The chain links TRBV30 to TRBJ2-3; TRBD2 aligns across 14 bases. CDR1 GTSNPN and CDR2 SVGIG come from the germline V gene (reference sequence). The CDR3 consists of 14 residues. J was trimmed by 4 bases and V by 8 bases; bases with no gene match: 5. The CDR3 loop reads CAGKTSGGADTQYF. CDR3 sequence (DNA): TGTGCCGGGAAGACTAGCGGGGGGGCAGATACGCAGTATTTT.

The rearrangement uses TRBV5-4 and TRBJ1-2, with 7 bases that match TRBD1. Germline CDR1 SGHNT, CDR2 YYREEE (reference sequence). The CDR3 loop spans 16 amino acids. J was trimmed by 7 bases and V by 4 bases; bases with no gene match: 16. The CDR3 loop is CASSPVQGNIVFGYTF. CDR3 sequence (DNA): TGTGCCAGCAGCCCTGTACAGGGGAATATCGTCTTTGGCTACACCTTC.

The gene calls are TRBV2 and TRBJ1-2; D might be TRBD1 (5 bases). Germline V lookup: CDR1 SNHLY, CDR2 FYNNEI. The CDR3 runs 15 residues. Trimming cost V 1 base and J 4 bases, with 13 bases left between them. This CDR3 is CASSEGPDSRYGYTF. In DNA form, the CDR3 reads TGTGCCAGCAGTGAAGGCCCCGACAGTCGCTATGGCTACACCTTC. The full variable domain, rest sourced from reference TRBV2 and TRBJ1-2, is EPEVTQTPSHQVTQMGQEVILRCVPISNHLYFYWYRQILGQKVEFLVSFYNNEISEKSEIFDDQFSVERPDGSNFTLKIRSTKLEDSAMYFCASSEGPDSRYGYTFGSGTRLTVV.

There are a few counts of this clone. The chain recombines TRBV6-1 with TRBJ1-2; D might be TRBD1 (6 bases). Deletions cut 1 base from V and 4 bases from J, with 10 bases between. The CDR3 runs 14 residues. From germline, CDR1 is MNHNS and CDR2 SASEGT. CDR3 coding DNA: TGTGCCAGCAGTGAAGGGCGGGGGCCCTATGGCTACACCTTC. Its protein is CASSEGRGPYGYTF.

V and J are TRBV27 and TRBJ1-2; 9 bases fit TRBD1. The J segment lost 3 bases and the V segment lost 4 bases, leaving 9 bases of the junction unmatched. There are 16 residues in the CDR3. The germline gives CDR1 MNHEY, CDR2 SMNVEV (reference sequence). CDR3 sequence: CASSSRTGDVDYGYTF. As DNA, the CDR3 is TGTGCCAGCAGTTCCAGGACAGGGGACGTTGACTATGGCTACACCTTC.

In DNA form, the CDR3 reads TGCGCCAGCAGCCAGGACGGACAGGTCCTCCACTTT. Amino acid sequence: CASSQDGQVLHF. The chain uses TRBV4-1 and TRBJ1-6; 7 bases match TRBD1. CDR1 MGHRA and CDR2 YSYEKL come from the germline V gene. V trimming: 3 bases; J trimming: 15 bases; junction bases outside the gene matches: 5. The CDR3 is made up of 12 amino acids.

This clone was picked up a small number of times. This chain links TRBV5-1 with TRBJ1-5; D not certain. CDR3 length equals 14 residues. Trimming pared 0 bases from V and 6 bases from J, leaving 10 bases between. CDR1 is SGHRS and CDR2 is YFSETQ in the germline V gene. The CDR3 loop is CASSLGGEGQPQHF. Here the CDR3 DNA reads TGCGCCAGCAGCTTGGGTGGGGAGGGTCAGCCCCAGCATTTT.

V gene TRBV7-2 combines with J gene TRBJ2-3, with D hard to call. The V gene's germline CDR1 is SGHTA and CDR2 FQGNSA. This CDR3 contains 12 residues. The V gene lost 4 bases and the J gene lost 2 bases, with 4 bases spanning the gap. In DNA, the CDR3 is TGTGCCAGCAGCTCGTTCACAGATACGCAGTATTTT. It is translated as CASSSFTDTQYF. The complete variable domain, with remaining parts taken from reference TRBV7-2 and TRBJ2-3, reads GAGVSQSPSNKVTEKGKDVELRCDPISGHTALYWYRQSLGQGLEFLIYFQGNSAPDKSGLPSDRFSAERTGGSVSTLTIQRTQQEDSAVYLCASSSFTDTQYFGPGTRLTVL.

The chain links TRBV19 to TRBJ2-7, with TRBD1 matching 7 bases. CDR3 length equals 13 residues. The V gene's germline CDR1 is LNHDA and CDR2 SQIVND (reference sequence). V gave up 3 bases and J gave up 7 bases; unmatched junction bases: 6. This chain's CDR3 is CASSMTGMGEQYF. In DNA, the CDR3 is TGTGCCAGTAGTATGACAGGGATGGGGGAGCAGTACTTC.

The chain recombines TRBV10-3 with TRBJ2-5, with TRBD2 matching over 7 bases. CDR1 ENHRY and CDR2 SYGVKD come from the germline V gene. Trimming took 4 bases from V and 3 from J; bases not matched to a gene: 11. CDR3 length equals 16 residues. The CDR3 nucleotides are TGTGCCATCAGTGCCGTCAGGGACTACGGCGAAGAGACCCAGTACTTC. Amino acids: CAISAVRDYGEETQYF.

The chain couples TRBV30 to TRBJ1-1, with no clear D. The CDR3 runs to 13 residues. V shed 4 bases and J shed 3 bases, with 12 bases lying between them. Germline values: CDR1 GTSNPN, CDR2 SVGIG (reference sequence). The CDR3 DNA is TGTGCCTGGACTGCTCTTGTAGACACTGAAGCTTTCTTT. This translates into CAWTALVDTEAFF.

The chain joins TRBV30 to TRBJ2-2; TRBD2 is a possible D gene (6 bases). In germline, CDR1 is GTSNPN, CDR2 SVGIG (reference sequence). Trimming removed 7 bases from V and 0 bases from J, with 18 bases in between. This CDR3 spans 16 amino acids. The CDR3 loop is CASWLARKSNTGELFF. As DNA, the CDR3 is TGTGCCTCGTGGCTAGCGAGAAAGTCGAACACCGGGGAGCTGTTTTTT.

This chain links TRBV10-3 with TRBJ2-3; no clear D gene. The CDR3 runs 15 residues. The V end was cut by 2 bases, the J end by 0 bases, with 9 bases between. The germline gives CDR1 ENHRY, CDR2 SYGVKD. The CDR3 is CAISERLSSTDTQYF. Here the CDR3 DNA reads TGTGCCATCAGTGAGCGGTTGTCGAGCACAGATACGCAGTATTTT.

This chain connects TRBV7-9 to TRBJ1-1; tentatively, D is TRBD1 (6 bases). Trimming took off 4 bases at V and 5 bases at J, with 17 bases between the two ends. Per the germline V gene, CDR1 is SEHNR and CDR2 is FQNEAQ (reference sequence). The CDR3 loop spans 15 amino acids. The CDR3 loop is CASSSRRQARTEAFF. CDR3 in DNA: TGTGCCAGCAGCTCCCGTCGACAGGCCAGGACTGAAGCTTTCTTT.